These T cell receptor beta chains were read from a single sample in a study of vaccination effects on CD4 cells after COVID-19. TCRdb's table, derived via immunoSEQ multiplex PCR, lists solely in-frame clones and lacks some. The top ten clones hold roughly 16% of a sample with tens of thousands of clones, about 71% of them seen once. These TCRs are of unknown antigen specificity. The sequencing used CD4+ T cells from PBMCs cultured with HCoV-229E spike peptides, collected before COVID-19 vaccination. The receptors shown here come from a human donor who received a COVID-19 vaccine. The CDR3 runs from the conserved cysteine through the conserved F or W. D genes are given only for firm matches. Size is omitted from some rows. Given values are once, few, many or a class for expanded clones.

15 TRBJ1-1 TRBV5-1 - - TGCGCCAGCAGCTTAGTAACAGGGTTGGGCACTGAAGCTTTCTTT CASSLVTGLGTEAFF
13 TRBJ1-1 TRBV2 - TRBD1 TGTGCCAGCAGTGGGCCACAGGGGACTGAAGCTTTCTTT CASSGPQGTEAFF
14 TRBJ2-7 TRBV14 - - TGTGCCAGCAGCCAACTTGGGGCCGCCTACGAGCAGTACTTC CASSQLGAAYEQYF
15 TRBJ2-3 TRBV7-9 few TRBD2 TGTGCCAGCAGCTTAGCCTGGGACTACCAATATACGCAGTATTTT CASSLAWDYQYTQYF
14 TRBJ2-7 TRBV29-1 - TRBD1 TGCAGCGTTGCCCTGGGACAGGGAAGCCACGAGCAGTACTTC CSVALGQGSHEQYF
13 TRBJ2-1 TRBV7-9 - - TGTGCCAGCAGCCAATGGACCAAGCTGGAGCAGTTCTTC CASSQWTKLEQFF
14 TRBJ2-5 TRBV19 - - TGTGCCAGTAGTATTTCCCGGGGCTTAGAGACCCAGTACTTC CASSISRGLETQYF
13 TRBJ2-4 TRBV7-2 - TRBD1 TGTGCCAGCACCCCAGGGGGTGGTGACATTCAGTACTTC CASTPGGGDIQYF
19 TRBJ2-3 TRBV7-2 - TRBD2 TGTGCCAGCAGCCAGTATTACAGACTAGCGGGGAAATCCACAGATACGCAGTATTTT CASSQYYRLAGKSTDTQYF
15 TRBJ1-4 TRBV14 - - TGTGCCAGCAGCGCCACAGGTGTAACTAATGAAAAACTGTTTTTT CASSATGVTNEKLFF
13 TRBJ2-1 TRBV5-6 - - TGTGCCAGCATGAAAAGGGGCGGTAATGAGCAGTTCTTC CASMKRGGNEQFF
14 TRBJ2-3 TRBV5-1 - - TGCGCCAGCAGCTTGATAGGTGGCACAGATACGCAGTATTTT CASSLIGGTDTQYF
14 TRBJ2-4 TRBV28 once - TGTGCCATCGTACCCGAGATAGCCAAAAACATTCAGTACTTC CAIVPEIAKNIQYF
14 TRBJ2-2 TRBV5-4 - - TGTGCCAGCAGTCATGGCCCTTCCACCGGGGAGCTGTTTTTT CASSHGPSTGELFF
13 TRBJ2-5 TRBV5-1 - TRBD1 TGCGCCAGCTCAATGGGACAGAGGGAGACCCAGTACTTC CASSMGQRETQYF
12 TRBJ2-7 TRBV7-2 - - TGTGCCAGCAGCTTAACGTCTGACGAGCAGTACTTC CASSLTSDEQYF
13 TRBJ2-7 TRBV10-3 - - TGTGCCATCAGTAAGGACTTGGACTACGAGCAGTACTTC CAISKDLDYEQYF
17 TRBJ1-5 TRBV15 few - TGTGCCACCAGTACTTATCCCGGCAGCTATAGCAATCAGCCCCAGCATTTT CATSTYPGSYSNQPQHF
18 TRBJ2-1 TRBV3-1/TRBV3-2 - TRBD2 TGTGCCAGCAGCCAAGCTCTAGCGGGGCCCCTTTCCTACAATGAGCAGTTCTTC CASSQALAGPLSYNEQFF
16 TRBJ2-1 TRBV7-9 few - TGTGCCAGCAGCCCGACTTTAGCGGGACAGTACAATGAGCAGTTCTTC CASSPTLAGQYNEQFF
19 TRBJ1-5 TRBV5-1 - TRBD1 TGCGCCAGCAGCTCGGGACCGGGACAGGGGCCGGAAGGCAATCAGCCCCAGCATTTT CASSSGPGQGPEGNQPQHF
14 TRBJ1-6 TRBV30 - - TGTGCCTGGCAGTCTGGGACCTTCAATTCACCCCTCCACTTT CAWQSGTFNSPLHF
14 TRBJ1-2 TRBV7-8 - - TGTGCCAGCAGCTTGGATCAGGCTGAAAGGGGCTACACCTTC CASSLDQAERGYTF
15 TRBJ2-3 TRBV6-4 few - TGTGCCAGCAGTGACTCGATGGAAGGCACAGATACGCAGTATTTT CASSDSMEGTDTQYF
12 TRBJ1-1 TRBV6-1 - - TGTGCCAGCAGTGAAGGGGACTCTAAAGCTTTCTTT CASSEGDSKAFF
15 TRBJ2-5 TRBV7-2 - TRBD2 TGTGCCAGCAGCTTCTCCGGGACTAGCAAAGAGACCCAGTACTTC CASSFSGTSKETQYF
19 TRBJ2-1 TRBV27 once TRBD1 TGTGCCACTGCTTCATGGGGGCGACGAGGGACGGGACAGTACAATGAGCAGTTCTTC CATASWGRRGTGQYNEQFF
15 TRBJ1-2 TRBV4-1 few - TGCGCCAGCAGCCAAGGAAGGACAGCGATCTATGGCTACACCTTC CASSQGRTAIYGYTF
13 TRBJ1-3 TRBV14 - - TGTGCCAGCAGCCAAGAATACGGAAACACCATATATTTT CASSQEYGNTIYF
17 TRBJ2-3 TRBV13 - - TGTGCCAGCAGCTTAGTTGTCGGCGGAGCTAGCACAGATACGCAGTATTTT CASSLVVGGASTDTQYF
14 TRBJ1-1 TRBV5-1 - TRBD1 TGCGCCAGCAGCGATCAGGGGGGACACACTGAAGCTTTCTTT CASSDQGGHTEAFF
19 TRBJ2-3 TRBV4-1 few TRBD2 TGCGCCAGCAGCCAAGGGGGACTAGCGGGAGGGCTGGGCACAGATACGCAGTATTTT CASSQGGLAGGLGTDTQYF
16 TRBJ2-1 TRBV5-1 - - TGCGCCAGCAGCTTCTCTCGGGGTCACCTCTACAATGAGCAGTTCTTC CASSFSRGHLYNEQFF
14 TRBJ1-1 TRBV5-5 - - TGTGCCAGCAGCTTGGAGGTCGCTAACAGGTGGGCTTTCTTT CASSLEVANRWAFF
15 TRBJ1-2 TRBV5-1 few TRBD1 TGCGCCAGCAGCTTGGATGTACAGGGGGCGCCCGGCTACACCTTC CASSLDVQGAPGYTF
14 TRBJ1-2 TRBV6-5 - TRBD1 TGTGCCAGCAATAGGGACAGGGGGAGCGATGGCTACACCTTC CASNRDRGSDGYTF
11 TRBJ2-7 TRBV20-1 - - TGCAGTGCTAGTCAGACAAACGAGCAGTACTTC CSASQTNEQYF
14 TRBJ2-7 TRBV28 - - TGTGCCAGCAGTCCCAACGGGGTTACCTACGAGCAGTACTTC CASSPNGVTYEQYF
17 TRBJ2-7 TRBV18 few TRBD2 TGTGCCAGCTCACCGAGGACTAGCGGGAGTGGGACCTACGAGCAGTACTTC CASSPRTSGSGTYEQYF
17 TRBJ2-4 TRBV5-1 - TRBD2 TGTGCCAGCAGCAGGGCCTCTAGCGGGGGGATCTTAGACATTCAGTACTTC CASSRASSGGILDIQYF
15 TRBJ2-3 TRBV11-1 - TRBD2 TGTGCCAGCAGGGGACGACTAGCGGGAACAGATACGCAGTATTTT CASRGRLAGTDTQYF
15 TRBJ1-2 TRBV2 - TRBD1 TGTGCCAGCAGAGAACCCGGGACAGGGCACTATGGCTACACCTTC CASREPGTGHYGYTF
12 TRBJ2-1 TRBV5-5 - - TGTGCCAGCAGCTTGGTCTACAATGAGCAGTTCTTC CASSLVYNEQFF
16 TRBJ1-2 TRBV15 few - TGTGCCACCAGCAGAGATCAGCGGGGGCTAAACTATGGCTACACCTTC CATSRDQRGLNYGYTF
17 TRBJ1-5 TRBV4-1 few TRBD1 TGCGCCAGCAGCCAAGACCCTAAGACAGGGCTGGATCAGCCCCAGCATTTT CASSQDPKTGLDQPQHF
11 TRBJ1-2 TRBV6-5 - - TGTGCCGCCTGGGGAGACTATGGCTACACCTTC CAAWGDYGYTF
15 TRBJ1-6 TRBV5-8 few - TGTGCCAGCAGCTTGGCCAACTGGGGCGATTCACCCCTCCACTTT CASSLANWGDSPLHF
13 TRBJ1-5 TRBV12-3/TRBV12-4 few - TGTGCCAGTGCCCTGGGGGGGGATCAGCCCCAGCATTTT CASALGGDQPQHF
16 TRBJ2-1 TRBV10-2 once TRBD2 TGCGCCAGTGCTCCTTTAGCGGGAGGAGGGTTGAGTGAGCAGTTCTTC CASAPLAGGGLSEQFF
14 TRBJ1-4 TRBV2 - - TGTGCCAGCAGTGAAACGGAGGGGGGGGAAAAACTGTTTTTT CASSETEGGEKLFF